This T cell receptor beta chain was recovered during a study of Tregs in tolerant kidney transplant recipients. Findings and caveats of the study: Validation in larger populations is needed because few patients were studied. Biological reproducibility was not directly addressed in this study. Some patients' samples used different primers over time, so nucleotide sequences weren't comparable.

CDR1 and CDR2 from the germline V gene are SGHAT and FQNNGV. The CDR3 runs 16 residues. Losses at the gene ends were 5 bases for V and 2 bases for J; bases not matched to a gene: 12. Repertoires were generated with immunoSEQ multiplex PCR, while TCRdb's copy carries only in-frame clones and drops some. The sample contains some 70,000 clones, around nine tenths of which appear only once. As for this clone: Its target is unknown.

This chain joins TRBV11-2 and TRBJ2-7; 7 bases align to TRBD2. This clonotype was sampled from a human donor who received a combined kidney and bone marrow transplant. The source was CD4+ T cells from blood, collected before the transplant. The CDR3 bases are TGTGCCAGCAGCCCAGGACGCGGGAGTTTCACCTACGAGCAGTACTTC. As protein: CASSPGRGSFTYEQYF.